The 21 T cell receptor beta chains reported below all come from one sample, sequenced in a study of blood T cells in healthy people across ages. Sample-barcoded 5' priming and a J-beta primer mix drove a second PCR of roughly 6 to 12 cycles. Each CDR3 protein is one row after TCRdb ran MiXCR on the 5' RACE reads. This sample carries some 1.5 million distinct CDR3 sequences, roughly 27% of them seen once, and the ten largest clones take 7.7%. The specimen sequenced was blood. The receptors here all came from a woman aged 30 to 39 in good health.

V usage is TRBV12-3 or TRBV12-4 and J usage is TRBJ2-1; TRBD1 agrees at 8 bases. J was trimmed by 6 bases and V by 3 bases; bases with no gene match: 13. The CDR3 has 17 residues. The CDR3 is CASSFLVDRGLVNEQFF. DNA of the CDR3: TGTGCCAGCAGTTTCTTAGTCGACAGGGGATTGGTCAATGAGCAGTTCTTC.

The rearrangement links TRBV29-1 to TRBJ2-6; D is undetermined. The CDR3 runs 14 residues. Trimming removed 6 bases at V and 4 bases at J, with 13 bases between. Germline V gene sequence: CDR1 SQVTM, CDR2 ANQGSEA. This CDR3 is CSVGPERGANVLTF. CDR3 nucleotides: TGCAGCGTAGGGCCCGAGAGGGGGGCCAACGTCCTGACTTTC.

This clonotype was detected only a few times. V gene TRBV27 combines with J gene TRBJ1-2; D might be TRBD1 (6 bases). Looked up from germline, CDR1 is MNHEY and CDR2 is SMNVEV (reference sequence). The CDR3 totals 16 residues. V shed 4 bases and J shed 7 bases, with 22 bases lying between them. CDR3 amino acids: CASSSWTDEGTRGYTF. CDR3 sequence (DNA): TGTGCCAGCAGTTCCTGGACAGATGAGGGCACGCGTGGCTACACCTTC.

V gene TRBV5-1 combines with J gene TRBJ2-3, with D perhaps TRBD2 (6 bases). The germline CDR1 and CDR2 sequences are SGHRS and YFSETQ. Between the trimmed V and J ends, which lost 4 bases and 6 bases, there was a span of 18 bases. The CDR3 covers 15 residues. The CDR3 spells CASSPGAPFVDTQYF. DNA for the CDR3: TGCGCCAGCAGCCCGGGAGCCCCCTTCGTGGATACGCAGTATTTT.

CDR3 residues: CASSFGGAGYGYTF. In DNA form, the CDR3 reads TGTGCCAGCAGTTTCGGGGGAGCTGGCTATGGCTACACCTTC. The chain employs TRBV12-3 or TRBV12-4 and TRBJ1-2, with D tentatively TRBD1 (5 bases). Between the trimmed V and J ends, which lost 3 bases and 4 bases, there was a span of 12 bases. CDR3 length: 14 residues.

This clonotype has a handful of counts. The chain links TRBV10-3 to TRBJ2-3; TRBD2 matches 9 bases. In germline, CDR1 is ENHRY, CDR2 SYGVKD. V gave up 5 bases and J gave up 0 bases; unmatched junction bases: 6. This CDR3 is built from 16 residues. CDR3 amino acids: CAISRTSVASTDTQYF. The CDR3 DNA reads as TGTGCCATCAGTAGGACTAGCGTCGCTAGCACAGATACGCAGTATTTT.

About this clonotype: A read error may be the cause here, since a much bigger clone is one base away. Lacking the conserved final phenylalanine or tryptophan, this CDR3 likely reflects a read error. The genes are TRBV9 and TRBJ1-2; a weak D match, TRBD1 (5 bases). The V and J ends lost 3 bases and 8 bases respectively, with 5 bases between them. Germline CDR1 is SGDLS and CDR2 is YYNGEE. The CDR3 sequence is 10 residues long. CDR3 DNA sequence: TGTGCCAGCAGCGGGGGCGGCTACACCCTC. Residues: CASSGGGYTL.

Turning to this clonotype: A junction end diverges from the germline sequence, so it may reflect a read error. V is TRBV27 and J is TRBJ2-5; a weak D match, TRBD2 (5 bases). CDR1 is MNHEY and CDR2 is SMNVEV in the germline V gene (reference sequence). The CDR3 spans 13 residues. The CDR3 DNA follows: TGTGCCAGCAGTCTGGACTTACAAGGGACCCAGTACTTC. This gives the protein CASSLDLQGTQYF.

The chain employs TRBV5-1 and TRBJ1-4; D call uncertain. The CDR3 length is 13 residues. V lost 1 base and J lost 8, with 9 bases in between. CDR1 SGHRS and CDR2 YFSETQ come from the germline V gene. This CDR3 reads CASSLRFREKLFF. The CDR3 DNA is TGCGCCAGCAGCTTGAGGTTCCGAGAAAAACTGTTTTTT. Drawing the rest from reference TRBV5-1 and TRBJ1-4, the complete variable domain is KAGVTQTPRYLIKTRGQQVTLSCSPISGHRSVSWYQQTPGQGLQFLFEYFSETQRNKGNFPGRFSGRQFSNSRSEMNVSTLELGDSALYLCASSLRFREKLFFGSGTQLSVL.

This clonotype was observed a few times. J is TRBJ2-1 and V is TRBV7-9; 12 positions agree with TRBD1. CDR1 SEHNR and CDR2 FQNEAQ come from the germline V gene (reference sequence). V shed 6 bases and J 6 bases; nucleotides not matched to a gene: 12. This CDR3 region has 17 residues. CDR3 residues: CASRQNRDRGQGNEQFF. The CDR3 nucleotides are TGTGCCAGCAGGCAAAATCGGGACAGGGGGCAAGGCAATGAGCAGTTCTTC.

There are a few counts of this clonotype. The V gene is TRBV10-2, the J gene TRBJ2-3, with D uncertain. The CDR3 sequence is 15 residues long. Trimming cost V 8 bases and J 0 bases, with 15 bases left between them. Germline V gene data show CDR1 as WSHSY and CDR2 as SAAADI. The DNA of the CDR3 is TGCGCCAGCCTCGATGGGAAACCTAGCACAGATACGCAGTATTTT. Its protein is CASLDGKPSTDTQYF.

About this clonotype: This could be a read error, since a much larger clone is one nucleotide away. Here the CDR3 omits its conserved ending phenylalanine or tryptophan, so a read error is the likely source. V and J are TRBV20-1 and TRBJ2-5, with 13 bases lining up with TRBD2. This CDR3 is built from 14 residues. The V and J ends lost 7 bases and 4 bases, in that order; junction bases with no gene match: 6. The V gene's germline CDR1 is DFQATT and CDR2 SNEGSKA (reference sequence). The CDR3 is CSGLLAGGRETQYC. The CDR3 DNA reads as TGCAGTGGACTACTAGCGGGAGGGAGAGAGACCCAGTACTGC.

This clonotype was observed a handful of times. The CDR3 nucleotides read TGCAGTGCTAAAGCCCTGGAGACCCAGTACTTC. It specifies CSAKALETQYF. The V and J genes are TRBV20-1 and TRBJ2-5; D not resolved. The ends were cut back, 4 bases at V and 5 bases at J, with 8 bases in the middle. The CDR3 totals 11 residues. Germline values: CDR1 DFQATT, CDR2 SNEGSKA (reference sequence).

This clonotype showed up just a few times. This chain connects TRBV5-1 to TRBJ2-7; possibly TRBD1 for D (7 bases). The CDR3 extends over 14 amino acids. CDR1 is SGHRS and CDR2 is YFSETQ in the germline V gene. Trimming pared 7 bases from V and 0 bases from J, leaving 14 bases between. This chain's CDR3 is CASHGGTASYEQYF. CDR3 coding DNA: TGCGCCAGCCACGGAGGGACAGCCTCCTACGAGCAGTACTTC. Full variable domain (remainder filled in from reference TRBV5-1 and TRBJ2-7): KAGVTQTPRYLIKTRGQQVTLSCSPISGHRSVSWYQQTPGQGLQFLFEYFSETQRNKGNFPGRFSGRQFSNSRSEMNVSTLELGDSALYLCASHGGTASYEQYFGPGTRLTVT.

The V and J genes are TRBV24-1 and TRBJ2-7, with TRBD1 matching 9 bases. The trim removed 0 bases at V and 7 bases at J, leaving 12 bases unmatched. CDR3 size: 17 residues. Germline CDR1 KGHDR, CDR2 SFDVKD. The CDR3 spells CATSDLGTGNPYNEQYF. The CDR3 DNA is TGTGCCACCAGTGATTTGGGGACAGGGAATCCCTACAATGAGCAGTACTTC.

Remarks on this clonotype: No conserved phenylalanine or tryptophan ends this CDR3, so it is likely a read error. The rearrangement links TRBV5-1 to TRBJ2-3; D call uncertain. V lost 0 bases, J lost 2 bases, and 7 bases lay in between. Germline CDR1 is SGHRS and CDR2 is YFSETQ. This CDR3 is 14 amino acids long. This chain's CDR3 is CASSLDDNTDTQYV. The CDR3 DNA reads TGCGCCAGCAGCTTGGATGACAACACAGATACGCAGTATGTT.

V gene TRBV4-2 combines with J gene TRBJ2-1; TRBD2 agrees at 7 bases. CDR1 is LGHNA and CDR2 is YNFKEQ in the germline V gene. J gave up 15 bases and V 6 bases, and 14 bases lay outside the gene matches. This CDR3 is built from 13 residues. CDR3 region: CASSPAGELCPFF. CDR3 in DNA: TGTGCCAGCAGTCCGGCGGGGGAACTCTGCCCGTTCTTC.

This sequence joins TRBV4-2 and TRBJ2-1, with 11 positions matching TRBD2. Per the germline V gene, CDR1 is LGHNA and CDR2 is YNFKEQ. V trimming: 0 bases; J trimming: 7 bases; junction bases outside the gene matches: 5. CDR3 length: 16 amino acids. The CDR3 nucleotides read TGTGCCAGCAGCCAAGATATTACTAGCGGGGGTAATGAGCAGTTCTTC. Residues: CASSQDITSGGNEQFF.

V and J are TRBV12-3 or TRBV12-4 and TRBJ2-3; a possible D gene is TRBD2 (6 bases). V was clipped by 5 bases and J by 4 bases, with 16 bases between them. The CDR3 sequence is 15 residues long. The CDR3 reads CASSPGRGWADTQYF. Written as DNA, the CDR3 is TGTGCCAGCAGTCCGGGGCGGGGTTGGGCAGATACGCAGTATTTT.

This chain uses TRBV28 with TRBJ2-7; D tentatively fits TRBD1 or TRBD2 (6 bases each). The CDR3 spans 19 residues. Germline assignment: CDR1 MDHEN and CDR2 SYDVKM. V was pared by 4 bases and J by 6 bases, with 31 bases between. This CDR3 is CASSSFYRFPGGRWGEQYF. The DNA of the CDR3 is TGTGCCAGCAGTTCATTTTATCGCTTCCCCGGGGGCCGATGGGGCGAGCAGTACTTC.

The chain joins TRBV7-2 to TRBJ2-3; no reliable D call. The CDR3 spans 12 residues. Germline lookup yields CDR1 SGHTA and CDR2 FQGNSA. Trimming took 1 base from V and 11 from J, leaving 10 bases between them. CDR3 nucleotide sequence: TGTGCCAGCAGCTTAGGTACTGCTAAGCAGTATTTT. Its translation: CASSLGTAKQYF.